This TCR beta chain was profiled in a study of T cell responses to AZD1222 COVID-19 vaccine. Generated by immunoSEQ multiplex PCR, the TCRdb table keeps only in-frame clones and is missing some. The sample yields around 100,000 clones, 88% seen once. CDR1 LNHDA and CDR2 SQIVND come from the germline V gene (reference sequence). J gave up 4 bases and V 3 bases, and 4 bases lay outside the gene matches. The CDR3 runs to 15 residues. Here the sequenced sample was peripheral blood, taken 28 days after the second AZD1222 dose. The sequence came from an adult who received the AZD1222 COVID-19 vaccine. V usage is TRBV19 and J usage is TRBJ2-7; 12 positions agree with TRBD2. This CDR3 is CASSMGLAGLYEQYF. The CDR3 DNA follows: TGTGCCAGTAGTATGGGACTAGCGGGCCTATACGAGCAGTACTTC.